A single sample gave rise to the 5 T cell receptor beta chains below, sequenced in a study of cytomegalovirus exposure and HLA in healthy donors. The PCR had 60 Vbeta and 13 Jbeta primers. Sequencing was performed with immunoSEQ multiplex PCR; in TCRdb, only in-frame clones are kept and a portion is missing. The sample carries 120,000 or so clones, roughly three quarters recorded once. The sample was PBMCs. Receptors were obtained from a man aged 30 to 39 in good health and CMV-seropositive.

This clone was observed a single time. The chain uses TRBV9 and TRBJ2-7, with 7 bases lining up with TRBD2. The CDR3 contains 15 residues. Germline loops: CDR1 SGDLS, CDR2 YYNGEE. V trimming: 0 bases; J trimming: 7 bases; junction bases outside the gene matches: 10. CDR3 bases: TGTGCCAGCAGCGTAGGGGGGGGAGGCGGGGAGGAGCAGTACTTC. Amino acid sequence: CASSVGGGGGEEQYF.

The genes are TRBV25-1 and TRBJ2-5, with 7 nucleotides matching TRBD1. The CDR3 consists of 13 residues. Germline CDR1 and CDR2: MGHDK and SYGVNS. J lost 4 bases, V lost 5 bases, and 4 bases had no gene match. The CDR3 sequence is CASSLGGSETQYF. The CDR3 DNA follows: TGTGCCAGCAGTCTAGGGGGCTCAGAGACCCAGTACTTC.

This clone has only a few counts. The chain combines TRBV5-1 with TRBJ1-2; 9 nucleotides align to TRBD1. Germline CDR1 SGHRS, CDR2 YFSETQ. J lost 2 bases, V lost 3 bases, and 2 bases had no gene match. There are 14 residues in the CDR3. In DNA form, the CDR3 reads TGCGCCAGCAGCTCGGGACAGGGAAACTATGGCTACACCTTC. Translating it yields CASSSGQGNYGYTF. Looking up the rest from reference TRBV5-1 and TRBJ1-2 gives the full variable domain: KAGVTQTPRYLIKTRGQQVTLSCSPISGHRSVSWYQQTPGQGLQFLFEYFSETQRNKGNFPGRFSGRQFSNSRSEMNVSTLELGDSALYLCASSSGQGNYGYTFGSGTRLTVV.

The chain uses TRBV9 and TRBJ2-5; 7 nucleotides agree with TRBD2. The V gene's germline CDR1 is SGDLS and CDR2 YYNGEE. V trimming: 4 bases; J trimming: 0 bases; junction bases outside the gene matches: 6. The CDR3 is 15 amino acids. CDR3 sequence: CASSLWEGYQETQYF. The CDR3 DNA follows: TGTGCCAGCAGCCTATGGGAGGGGTACCAAGAGACCCAGTACTTC.

In nucleotides, the CDR3 is TGTGCCAGCAGTGCCGGGGACAGGGATTACAATGAGCAGTTCTTC. The encoded protein is CASSAGDRDYNEQFF. The rearrangement joins TRBV6-4 to TRBJ2-1; 9 bases match TRBD1. Germline values: CDR1 MRHNA, CDR2 SNTAGT. The CDR3 covers 15 residues. With V trimmed by 4 bases and J by 4 bases, 5 bases remained unmatched.